Reported below is one TCR beta chain. Its target is unknown. The data derive from a study of cytomegalovirus exposure and HLA in healthy donors. Study conclusions and caveats: Rare TCR sequences predominated, though certain public TCRs were found in many donors. Fewer N-insertions (relative to the 666-donor mean) were reportedly seen in an Asian-associated ancestry cluster in a later analysis.

PCR amplification relied on 60 Vbeta primers (plus 13 Jbeta primers). Generated by immunoSEQ multiplex PCR, the TCRdb table keeps only in-frame clones and is missing some. The sample records 90,000 to 140,000 clones, over 65% being singletons. V lost 5 bases and J 2 bases, leaving 16 bases between the germline ends. Germline V lookup: CDR1 LNHDA, CDR2 SQIVND (reference sequence). The length of the CDR3 is 17 residues. This chain uses TRBV19 with TRBJ1-6, with D tentatively TRBD1 (6 bases). The clonotype originates from a man aged 35-49 years in good health and CMV-seropositive. Source material: PBMCs. The CDR3 DNA is TGTGCCAGTAGTGCGTCACAGGGTACCACCTATAATTCACCCCTCCACTTT. Residues: CASSASQGTTYNSPLHF.